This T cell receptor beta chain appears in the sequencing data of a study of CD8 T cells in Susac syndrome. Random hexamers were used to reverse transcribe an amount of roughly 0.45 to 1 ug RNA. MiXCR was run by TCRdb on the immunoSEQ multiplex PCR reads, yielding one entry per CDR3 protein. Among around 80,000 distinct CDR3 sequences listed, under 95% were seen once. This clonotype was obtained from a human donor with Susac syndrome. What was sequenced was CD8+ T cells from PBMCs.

Here the CDR3 reads CASSLRYSNQPQHF. In DNA, the CDR3 is TGTGCCAGCAGTTTACGTTATAGCAATCAGCCCCAGCATTTT. This rearrangement joins TRBV27 to TRBJ1-5, with unresolved D. The CDR3 has 14 amino acids. CDR1 and CDR2 from the germline V gene are MNHEY and SMNVEV (reference sequence). V lost 2 bases and J lost 0, with 5 bases in between.